This T cell receptor beta chain was sequenced for a study of T cell responses to AZD1222 COVID-19 vaccine. This table comes from immunoSEQ multiplex PCR, and its TCRdb copy is limited to in-frame clones, with some not included. The sample lists 150,000 or so clones, about 90% occurring once. V lost 4 bases and J lost 4; bases outside the gene matches: 3. Per the germline V gene, CDR1 is MNHNY and CDR2 is SVGAGI (reference sequence). This CDR3 spans 14 amino acids. Points from the study as a whole: AZD1222 recipients seropositive at baseline numbered only six or seven. Spike regions recognized by vaccine-associated CD4 TCRs spanned the protein, led by 160-218 and 743-854.

This clone was found once. Antigen: not known. V is TRBV6-6 and J is TRBJ1-4; TRBD1 matches at 7 bases. The starting material was peripheral blood, obtained on day 0 of AZD1222 vaccination. This receptor was identified in an adult in good health. Written as DNA, the CDR3 is TGTGCCAGCAGTTGGGACAGCTTTAATGAAAAACTGTTTTTT. It specifies CASSWDSFNEKLFF.